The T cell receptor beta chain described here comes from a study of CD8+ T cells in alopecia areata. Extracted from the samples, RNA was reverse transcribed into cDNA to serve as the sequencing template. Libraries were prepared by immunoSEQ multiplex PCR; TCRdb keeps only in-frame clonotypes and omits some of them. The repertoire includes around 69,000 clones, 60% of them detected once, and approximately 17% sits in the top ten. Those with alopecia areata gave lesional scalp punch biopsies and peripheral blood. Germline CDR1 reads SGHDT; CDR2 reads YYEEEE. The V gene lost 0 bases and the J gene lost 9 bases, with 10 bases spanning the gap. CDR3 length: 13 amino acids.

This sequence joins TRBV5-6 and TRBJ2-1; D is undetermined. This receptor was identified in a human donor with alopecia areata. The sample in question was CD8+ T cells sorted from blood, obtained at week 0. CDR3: CASSLGVSSEQFF. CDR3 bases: TGTGCCAGCAGCTTGGGGGTTAGCAGTGAGCAGTTCTTC. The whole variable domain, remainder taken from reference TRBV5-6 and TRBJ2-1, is DAGVTQSPTHLIKTRGQQVTLRCSPKSGHDTVSWYQQALGQGPQFIFQYYEEEERQRGNFPDRFSGHQFPNYSSELNVNALLLGDSALYLCASSLGVSSEQFFGPGTRLTVL.